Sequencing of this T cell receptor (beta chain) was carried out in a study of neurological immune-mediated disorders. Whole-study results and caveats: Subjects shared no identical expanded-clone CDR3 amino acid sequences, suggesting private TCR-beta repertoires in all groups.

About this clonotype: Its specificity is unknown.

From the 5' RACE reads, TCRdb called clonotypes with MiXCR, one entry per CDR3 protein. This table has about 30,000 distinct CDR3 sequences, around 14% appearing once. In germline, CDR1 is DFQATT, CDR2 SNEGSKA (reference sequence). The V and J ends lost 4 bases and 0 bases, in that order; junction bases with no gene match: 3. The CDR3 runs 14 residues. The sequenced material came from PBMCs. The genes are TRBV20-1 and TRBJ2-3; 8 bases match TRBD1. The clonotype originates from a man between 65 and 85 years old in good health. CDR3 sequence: CSATRTGSTDTQYF. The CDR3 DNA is TGCAGTGCTACCCGGACAGGGAGCACAGATACGCAGTATTTT.